Listed here is a single T cell receptor (beta chain). The assay was immunoSEQ multiplex PCR, and TCRdb's table has in-frame clones only and misses some. The sample has tens of thousands of clones, about 89% seen once. Germline CDR1 and CDR2: SEHNR and FQNEAQ (reference sequence). Deletions cut 3 bases from V and 7 bases from J, with 17 bases between. CDR3 length equals 15 residues. This sample stems from a study of control samples from healthy donors and cancer patients. V is TRBV7-9 and J is TRBJ2-3; possibly TRBD2 for D (6 bases). This TCR derives from a man aged 50 to 59 in good health. Source material: blood. The CDR3 loop reads CASSFGTEGMYTQYF. The CDR3, as DNA: TGTGCCAGCAGCTTCGGGACTGAAGGGATGTATACGCAGTATTTT.